The 10 T cell receptor beta chains reported below all come from one sample, sequenced in a study of blood T cell repertoires in COVID-19 (dated by TCRdb to the early 2020s). The library was produced with the immunoSEQ multiplex PCR assay. TCRdb provides this immuneACCESS table in a form limited to in-frame rearrangements. Some clones are lacking; in checked studies, under half of them reflect an unresolved V gene, and why the rest are absent is not known. The sample table contains about 85,000 clones; only one count was recorded for approximately 80% of them. The ten most abundant clones make up about 11% of the sample. The sequenced sample was peripheral blood. Receptors were obtained from a man aged 65 to 79 with acute or convalescent COVID-19.

The rearrangement links TRBV29-1 to TRBJ2-3, with unresolved D. Germline CDR1 reads SQVTM; CDR2 reads ANQGSEA. This CDR3 spans 13 amino acids. Trimming removed 7 bases at V and 0 bases at J, with 11 bases between. The CDR3: CSALTSSTDTQYF. CDR3 bases: TGCAGCGCTCTTACTTCTAGCACAGATACGCAGTATTTT.

This chain links TRBV9 with TRBJ2-1; D is possibly TRBD2 (5 bases). V gave up 6 bases and J gave up 8 bases, with 15 bases separating them. The V gene's germline CDR1 is SGDLS and CDR2 YYNGEE. The CDR3 has 13 amino acids. The CDR3 region has the DNA TGTGCCAGCAAACCTAGACTCGGGGATGAGCAGTTCTTC. This encodes CASKPRLGDEQFF. Combining the CDR3 with reference TRBV9 and TRBJ2-1 gives the whole variable domain DSGVTQTPKHLITATGQRVTLRCSPRSGDLSVYWYQQSLDQGLQFLIQYYNGEERAKGNILERFSAQQFPDLHSELNLSSLELGDSALYFCASKPRLGDEQFFGPGTRLTVL.

This chain joins TRBV6-6 and TRBJ2-5, with D uncertain. Deletions cut 6 bases from V and 1 base from J, with 9 bases between. CDR1 is MNHNY and CDR2 is SVGAGI in the germline V gene (reference sequence). The CDR3 has 13 amino acids. CDR3 DNA sequence: TGTGCCAGCAGGCGACGGTTCCAAGAGACCCAGTACTTC. This gives the protein CASRRRFQETQYF.

The chain employs TRBV10-3 and TRBJ2-2; TRBD2 matches 12 bases. Germline CDR1 reads ENHRY; CDR2 reads SYGVKD. CDR3 length equals 16 residues. V lost 5 bases to trimming and J lost 1 base; unmatched junction nucleotides: 2. The CDR3 is CAISRLAGVNTGELFF. CDR3 bases: TGTGCCATCAGTCGACTAGCGGGGGTGAACACCGGGGAGCTGTTTTTT.

The genes are TRBV10-2 and TRBJ1-2; a weak D match, TRBD1 (5 bases). CDR1 is WSHSY and CDR2 is SAAADI in the germline V gene. Deletions cut 7 bases from V and 0 bases from J, with 15 bases between. This CDR3 spans 15 amino acids. CDR3 DNA sequence: TGCGCCAGCACCCTGGGACTTGCACCTAACTATGGCTACACCTTC. This translates into CASTLGLAPNYGYTF.

The genes are TRBV4-1 and TRBJ1-5; no firm D call. Germline-derived CDR1 and CDR2 are MGHRA and YSYEKL. Trimming took 0 bases from V and 9 from J, leaving 15 bases between them. The CDR3 spans 15 residues. In nucleotides, the CDR3 is TGCGCCAGCAGCCAAGATTCCGCCTACGCGAGGCCCCAGCATTTT. This encodes CASSQDSAYARPQHF.

This clone was counted once. The chain recombines TRBV30 with TRBJ2-2; 7 positions agree with TRBD1. The CDR3 spans 17 residues. Germline loops: CDR1 GTSNPN, CDR2 SVGIG (reference sequence). After removal of 4 bases from V and 1 base from J, the junction contained 12 bases not matched to a gene. The CDR3 region has the DNA TGTGCCTGGAACACGGGAAGGGGGCAGATGAACACCGGGGAGCTGTTTTTT. This sequence encodes CAWNTGRGQMNTGELFF.

This chain uses TRBV6-2 or TRBV6-3 with TRBJ2-1, with unresolved D. Trimming shortened V by 4 bases and J by 8 bases, and 15 bases separated the two germline ends. The V gene's germline CDR1 is MNHEY and CDR2 SVGEGT. CDR3 size: 14 residues. In nucleotides, the CDR3 is TGTGCCAGCAGTTTTCTCAGTGTTGTCGATGAGCAGTTCTTC. Amino acid sequence: CASSFLSVVDEQFF.

V is TRBV4-1 and J is TRBJ1-1, with D perhaps TRBD1 (5 bases). The ends were cut back, 3 bases at V and 4 bases at J, with 12 bases in the middle. Germline V gene lookup returns CDR1 MGHRA and CDR2 YSYEKL. This CDR3 spans 14 amino acids. For the CDR3, the DNA is TGCGCCAGCAGCCACGGCCCGGGGGGCACTGAAGCTTTCTTT. It is translated as CASSHGPGGTEAFF.

The chain links TRBV10-3 to TRBJ1-2; 10 bases map to TRBD1. Germline trimming cut 6 bases from V and 4 bases from J; bases unmatched to any gene: 11. The V gene's germline CDR1 is ENHRY and CDR2 SYGVKD. This CDR3 is 16 amino acids long. CDR3 sequence (DNA): TGTGCCATCAGCAGAGACTCGACAGGGGGCTTCTATGGCTACACCTTC. Amino acids: CAISRDSTGGFYGYTF.